This T cell receptor beta chain was profiled in a study of OX40 agonist ivuxolimab in advanced cancers. Overall study context: Each dose-escalation patient presented with hepatocellular carcinoma, melanoma, renal cell or head and neck cancer.

As for this clone: Its cognate antigen is unknown.

Study results and limitations: Antigen specificity remained undetermined for the expanded peripheral T cells.

Using immunoSEQ multiplex PCR, the repertoire was profiled, and TCRdb retains in-frame clones only, with some absent. The sample lists about 70,000 clones, about 90% occurring once. The V segment lost 5 bases and the J segment 4 bases; nucleotides outside the gene matches: 10. The CDR3 is made up of 15 amino acids. Germline V gene data show CDR1 as LNHDA and CDR2 as SQIVND (reference sequence). Sequences were derived from CD4+ or CD8+ T cells sorted from blood, sampled in a trial of the OX40 agonist ivuxolimab. This sequence joins TRBV19 and TRBJ1-1, with TRBD1 matching 7 bases. The TCR comes from an adult with an advanced solid tumor such as melanoma, head and neck, liver or kidney cancer. CDR3 region: CASSPRTGMGTEAFF. The CDR3 nucleotides read TGTGCCAGTAGTCCCCGGACAGGAATGGGCACTGAAGCTTTCTTT.